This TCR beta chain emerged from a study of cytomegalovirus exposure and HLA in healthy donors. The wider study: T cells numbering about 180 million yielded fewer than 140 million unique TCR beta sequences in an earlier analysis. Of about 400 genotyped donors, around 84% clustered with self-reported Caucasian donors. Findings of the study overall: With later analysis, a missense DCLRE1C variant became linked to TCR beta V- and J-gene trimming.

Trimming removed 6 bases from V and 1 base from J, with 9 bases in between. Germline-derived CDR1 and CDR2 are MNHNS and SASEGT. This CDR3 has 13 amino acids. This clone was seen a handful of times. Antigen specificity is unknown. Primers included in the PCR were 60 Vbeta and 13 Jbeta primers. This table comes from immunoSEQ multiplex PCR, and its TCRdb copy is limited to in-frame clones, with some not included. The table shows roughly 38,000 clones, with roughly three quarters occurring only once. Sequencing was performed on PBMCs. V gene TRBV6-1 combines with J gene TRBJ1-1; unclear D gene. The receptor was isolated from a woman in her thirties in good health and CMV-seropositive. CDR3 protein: CASRQAGNTEAFF. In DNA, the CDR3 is TGTGCCAGCAGGCAGGCCGGGAACACTGAAGCTTTCTTT.